This TCR beta chain originates from a study of CXCR3-negative and CXCR3-positive naive CD8 T cells. Via 5' RACE with UMI labels, TRB cDNA libraries were prepared. TCRdb derives one entry per CDR3 protein from the 5' RACE reads, leaving out DNA. The sample table includes roughly 30,000 distinct CDR3 sequences. Germline V CDR1 and CDR2: DFQATT, SNEGSKA (reference sequence). The CDR3 loop spans 14 amino acids. This chain connects TRBV20-1 to TRBJ1-1; TCRdb selects TRBD1, and the lack of DNA leaves this call unchecked. Material for sequencing was memory CD8+ T cells from blood. This TCR came from a human donor in good health. Some clones in this sample may be carry-over from other donors' samples. The CDR3: CSAFPTDMNTEAFF.